A selection of T cell receptor beta chains follows, all from one sample in a study of T cells in localized non-small cell lung cancer. Produced via immunoSEQ multiplex PCR; TCRdb's table is partial and in-frame only. The top ten clones hold 5.5% to 7% of a sample with 40,000 or so clones, 86% of them seen once. The input for sequencing was peripheral blood, taken before any cancer treatment. The receptors stem from a man between 40 and 75 years old with stage I lung adenocarcinoma. Both conserved end residues are part of each CDR3. Fields, in order: J gene, clone size, D gene, V gene, CDR3 DNA, CDR3 protein. The D gene is left open where the match is weak. Clone size is not always given. Where it is, it says once, few, many or a class for expanded clones.

>TRBJ2-1|-|-|TRBV13
TGTGCCAGCAGCTTAGTAGAGATATGGGGCGGCACCCGAGGGTATGAGCAGTTCTTC
CASSLVEIWGGTRGYEQFF
>TRBJ1-1|-|-|TRBV4-2
TGTGCCAGCAGCCCCCGACACGAGCGAGCTTTCTTT
CASSPRHERAFF
>TRBJ2-3|-|-|TRBV9
TGTGCCAGCAGCGTAGGGCGGCAAGCGCAGTATTTT
CASSVGRQAQYF
>TRBJ2-7|-|-|TRBV6-6
TGTGCCAGCAGTTACTCTGGGGGCATCTACGAGCAGTACTTC
CASSYSGGIYEQYF
>TRBJ2-7|-|-|TRBV19
TGTGCCAGTAGTATGTTGGCAGGCTCCTACGAGCAGTACTTC
CASSMLAGSYEQYF
>TRBJ2-1|-|TRBD2|TRBV6-6
TGTGCCAGCAACAAGGGACTAGCGTTATACAATGAGCAGTTCTTC
CASNKGLALYNEQFF
>TRBJ2-1|-|TRBD2|TRBV6-5
TGTGCCAGCAGTGGACCGGGACTAGGTTACAATGAGCAGTTCTTC
CASSGPGLGYNEQFF
>TRBJ1-3|-|-|TRBV25-1
TGTGCCAGCACGGAGGGAACTGGAAACACCATATATTTT
CASTEGTGNTIYF
>TRBJ2-3|-|-|TRBV4-2
TGTGCCAGCAGCCCGGAGGGGGCGCGGGGGGATACGCAGTATTTT
CASSPEGARGDTQYF
>TRBJ2-2|-|-|TRBV5-8
TGTGCCAGCAGCCCCGGGACCGGGGAGCTGTTTTTT
CASSPGTGELFF
>TRBJ2-3|-|TRBD1|TRBV4-2
TGTGCCAGCAGCCAGGGACAGGGGGCACCAGATACGCAGTATTTT
CASSQGQGAPDTQYF
>TRBJ2-5|-|-|TRBV28
TGTGCCAGCAGTCTATTCAGTGGGGCGGGTGAGGAGACCCAGTACTTC
CASSLFSGAGEETQYF
>TRBJ2-5|-|-|TRBV9
TGTGCCAGCAGCGCCGACAGGCCGCAGGGAGAGACCCAGTACTTC
CASSADRPQGETQYF
>TRBJ1-5|few|TRBD1|TRBV6-5
TGTGCCAGCAGGGGACAGGGGGCAGGTCAGCCCCAGCATTTT
CASRGQGAGQPQHF